This passage covers 9 T cell receptor beta chains from one sample sequenced in a study of cytomegalovirus exposure and HLA in healthy donors. The protocol was immunoSEQ multiplex PCR, while the TCRdb copy is restricted to in-frame clones and leaves out a portion. Among 60,000 to 70,000 clones listed, around 93% were seen once. Material for sequencing was PBMCs. The receptors stem from a man aged 18 to 29 in good health and CMV-seropositive.

V and J are TRBV28 and TRBJ1-2, with 8 bases fitting TRBD1. The CDR3 consists of 14 residues. CDR1 and CDR2 from the germline V gene are MDHEN and SYDVKM. V trimming: 5 bases; J trimming: 6 bases; junction bases outside the gene matches: 8. CDR3: CASSTPAGGNGYTF. The CDR3, as DNA: TGTGCCAGCAGTACCCCCGCAGGGGGCAATGGCTACACCTTC.

The rearrangement joins TRBV7-9 to TRBJ1-2; TRBD1 agrees at 9 bases. This CDR3 is built from 13 residues. Trimming cost V 8 bases and J 2 bases; bases outside gene matches: 3. Germline loops: CDR1 SEHNR, CDR2 FQNEAQ (reference sequence). CDR3 protein: CASAQGANYGYTF. The CDR3 region has the DNA TGTGCCAGCGCACAGGGGGCAAACTATGGCTACACCTTC.

This chain joins TRBV2 and TRBJ2-3, with D perhaps matching TRBD2 (5 bases). Trimming removed 6 bases at V and 1 base at J, with 17 bases between. The CDR3 is made up of 16 amino acids. Germline CDR1 and CDR2: SNHLY and FYNNEI. CDR3 sequence (DNA): TGTGCCAGCAGCCGATCCCCTTATAGCGGCACAGATACGCAGTATTTT. Encoded protein: CASSRSPYSGTDTQYF.

The genes are TRBV9 and TRBJ2-7; 8 bases match TRBD2. J gave up 5 bases and V 0 bases, and 1 base lay outside the gene matches. Germline lookup yields CDR1 SGDLS and CDR2 YYNGEE. The CDR3 totals 13 residues. The CDR3, as DNA: TGTGCCAGCAGCGTAGCCGGGGGGGACGAGCAGTACTTC. Translating gives CASSVAGGDEQYF.

This chain uses TRBV19 with TRBJ2-7, with TRBD2 identical over 12 bases. CDR1 and CDR2 from the germline V gene are LNHDA and SQIVND (reference sequence). Germline trimming cut 8 bases from V and 5 bases from J; bases unmatched to any gene: 7. This CDR3 region has 14 residues. CDR3 residues: CASRLAGDLHEQYF. CDR3 bases: TGTGCCAGTCGACTAGCGGGGGACCTCCACGAGCAGTACTTC.

The sample holds one count of this clone. This rearrangement joins TRBV6-5 to TRBJ1-2, with D perhaps matching TRBD1 (6 bases). V dropped 4 bases and J dropped 8 bases, with 17 bases sitting between them. CDR1 is MNHEY and CDR2 is SVGAGI in the germline V gene. This CDR3 region has 14 residues. As DNA, the CDR3 is TGTGCCAGCAGTTGGACCCATGGAAGGGGGGGCTACACCTTC. It encodes CASSWTHGRGGYTF.

V and J are TRBV5-1 and TRBJ2-7, with 7 bases identical to TRBD2. J was trimmed by 0 bases and V by 2 bases; bases with no gene match: 5. This CDR3 comprises 15 residues. The germline V gene has CDR1 SGHRS and CDR2 YFSETQ. The CDR3 DNA reads TGCGCCAGCAGCTTCCTAGCGGAAAGCTCCTACGAGCAGTACTTC. It is translated as CASSFLAESSYEQYF. The full variable domain, rest sourced from reference TRBV5-1 and TRBJ2-7, is KAGVTQTPRYLIKTRGQQVTLSCSPISGHRSVSWYQQTPGQGLQFLFEYFSETQRNKGNFPGRFSGRQFSNSRSEMNVSTLELGDSALYLCASSFLAESSYEQYFGPGTRLTVT.

This chain joins TRBV10-3 and TRBJ1-2; TRBD1 might be the D (6 bases). V lost 8 bases and J lost 6, with 19 bases in between. The V gene's germline CDR1 is ENHRY and CDR2 SYGVKD. This CDR3 is 14 amino acids long. In DNA form, the CDR3 reads TGTGCCATCGGCCGTACAGGGAGTAGCGATGGCTACACCTTC. Amino acids: CAIGRTGSSDGYTF.

The V and J genes are TRBV5-8 and TRBJ2-5, with unresolved D. This CDR3 is 13 amino acids long. Per the germline V gene, CDR1 is SGHTS and CDR2 is YDEGEE. V was shortened by 0 bases and J by 3 bases, with 6 bases between the two germline ends. CDR3 bases: TGTGCCAGCAGCTTGGGAGATAAAGAGACCCAGTACTTC. Translating it yields CASSLGDKETQYF.